This T cell receptor beta chain was captured by sequencing in a study of regulatory T cells in long-lasting Graves disease. Library construction for TCR beta used iRepertoire HTBI primers and Arm-PCR of CDR3 regions. In TCRdb, the multiplex PCR reads were re-called with MiXCR into one record per CDR3 protein. The sample consists of about 520,000 distinct CDR3 sequences, about 11% of them appearing once. V gave up 2 bases and J gave up 4 bases, with 12 bases separating them. The CDR3 contains 15 residues. Germline CDR1 and CDR2: SGHKS and YYEKEE (reference sequence). Time point of the sample: newly diagnosed GD, antithyroid drugs for less than 3 months. RNA extracted from PBMCs served as the sequencing template. Guidelines of the American Thyroid Association were used to diagnose Graves' disease. Study conclusions and caveats: Patients with persistent Graves' had lower TCR diversity than newly diagnosed patients. Newly diagnosed patients shared about a thousand public clonotypes; persistent patients shared about 2,700.

About this clonotype itself: Its specificity is unknown.

The same data also contributed to another study, on T cells in Graves' hyperthyroidism and ophthalmopathy. This second report adds: Peripheral blood also featured most of the thyroid clonotypes expanded above 0.001.

This chain links TRBV5-5 with TRBJ1-4; TRBD1 is a possible D gene (5 bases). The material was peripheral blood mononuclear cells (PBMCs), obtained at new diagnosis, from a patient treated with antithyroid drugs. This receptor was obtained from a woman in her twenties or thirties with Graves disease. Here the CDR3 DNA reads TGTGCCAGCAGCTTTCAGGGTGGTGATAATGAAAAACTGTTTTTT. Amino acids: CASSFQGGDNEKLFF. The full variable domain, rest sourced from reference TRBV5-5 and TRBJ1-4, is DAGVTQSPTHLIKTRGQQVTLRCSPISGHKSVSWYQQVLGQGPQFIFQYYEKEERGRGNFPDRFSARQFPNYSSELNVNALLLGDSALYLCASSFQGGDNEKLFFGSGTQLSVL.